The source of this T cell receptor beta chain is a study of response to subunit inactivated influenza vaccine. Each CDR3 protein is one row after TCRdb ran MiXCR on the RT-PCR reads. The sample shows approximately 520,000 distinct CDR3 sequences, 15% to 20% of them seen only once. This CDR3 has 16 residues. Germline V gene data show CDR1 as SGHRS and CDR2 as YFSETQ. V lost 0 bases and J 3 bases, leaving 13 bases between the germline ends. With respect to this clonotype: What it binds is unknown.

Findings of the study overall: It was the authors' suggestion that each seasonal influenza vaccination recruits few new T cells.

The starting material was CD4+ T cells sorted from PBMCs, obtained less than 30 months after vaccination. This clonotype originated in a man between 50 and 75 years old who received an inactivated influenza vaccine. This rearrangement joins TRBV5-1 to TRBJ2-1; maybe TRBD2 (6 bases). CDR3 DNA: TGCGCCAGCAGCTTGGGTGCGGGAACCCTCTACAATGAGCAGTTCTTC. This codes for CASSLGAGTLYNEQFF.